The 12 T cell receptor beta chains in this list originate from one sample, sequenced in a study of vaccination effects on CD4 cells after COVID-19. Sequencing was preceded by expansion of antigen-specific CD4+ T cells with viral peptide pools in the ViraFEST assay. Following a roughly ten-day culture, CD4+ T cells were purified. Absence of prior SARS-CoV-2 infection characterized the vaccine recipients, who showed negative nucleocapsid antibodies. Profiled with immunoSEQ multiplex PCR; TCRdb holds only in-frame clones, not every one. The table lists tens of thousands of clones, about 80% of them singletons. Their antigen targets remain unknown. Here the sequenced sample was CD4+ T cells from PBMCs cultured with HCoV-OC43 spike peptides, taken before COVID-19 vaccination. Subset meaning: HCoV-OC43 spike overlapping peptide pool stimulation. These receptors were taken from a human donor who received a COVID-19 vaccine.

This clone was recorded a few times. The chain employs TRBV6-5 and TRBJ1-3, with TRBD1 matching over 7 bases. This CDR3 spans 15 amino acids. With V trimmed by 6 bases and J by 4 bases, 9 bases remained unmatched. The germline gives CDR1 MNHEY, CDR2 SVGAGI. The CDR3 sequence: CASSIHRGPGNTIYF. As DNA, the CDR3 is TGTGCCAGCAGCATTCACAGGGGTCCGGGAAACACCATATATTTT.

The chain couples TRBV19 to TRBJ1-5; 8 bases line up with TRBD1. The CDR3 spans 16 residues. Trimming took 3 bases from V and 2 from J; bases not matched to a gene: 6. Germline V lookup: CDR1 LNHDA, CDR2 SQIVND (reference sequence). CDR3 protein: CASSIPGGLRNQPQHF. DNA for the CDR3: TGTGCCAGTAGTATTCCAGGGGGCCTTCGCAATCAGCCCCAGCATTTT.

A single count supports this clone. This chain joins TRBV28 and TRBJ1-4, with TRBD1 matching 8 bases. Germline V gene sequence: CDR1 MDHEN, CDR2 SYDVKM. Trimming took 6 bases from V and 12 from J; bases not matched to a gene: 12. The CDR3 extends over 14 amino acids. The CDR3 DNA reads TGTGCCAGCAGGGGGGGAGGACAGGGTATGGAACTGTTTTTT. This codes for CASRGGGQGMELFF.

The rearrangement uses TRBV4-1 and TRBJ2-3, with D possibly being TRBD2 (6 bases). Germline V gives CDR1 MGHRA, CDR2 YSYEKL. Trimming took 5 bases from V and 1 from J, leaving 10 bases between them. The CDR3 length is 14 residues. CDR3 DNA: TGCGCCAGCAGCTTATCGGGAGGCACAGATACGCAGTATTTT. This codes for CASSLSGGTDTQYF.

The V gene is TRBV2, the J gene TRBJ1-1; D is ambiguous. The germline gives CDR1 SNHLY, CDR2 FYNNEI. Trimming took off 4 bases at V and 3 bases at J, with 9 bases between the two ends. The CDR3 is made up of 13 amino acids. In nucleotides, the CDR3 is TGTGCCAGCAGTGTAGTAGGGTACACTGAAGCTTTCTTT. It yields the protein CASSVVGYTEAFF.

The chain is built from TRBV6-4 and TRBJ1-1, with a tentative D call TRBD1 (6 bases). This CDR3 comprises 14 residues. The V gene lost 5 bases and the J gene lost 3 bases, with 13 bases spanning the gap. Germline V CDR1 and CDR2: MRHNA, SNTAGT. CDR3 loop: CASSFKGGDTEAFF. CDR3 DNA: TGTGCCAGCAGTTTTAAGGGGGGGGACACTGAAGCTTTCTTT.

The V call is TRBV3-1 (or the pseudogene TRBV3-2), the J call TRBJ2-5; 9 positions match TRBD2. In germline, CDR1 is LGHDT, CDR2 YNNKEL (reference sequence). Trimming at V came to 0 bases and at J to 3 bases, leaving 8 bases not matched to a gene. The CDR3 consists of 17 residues. The chain's CDR3 is CASSQDAGGGAEETQYF. The CDR3 region has the DNA TGTGCCAGCAGCCAAGATGCGGGCGGGGGGGCCGAAGAGACCCAGTACTTC.

This rearrangement joins TRBV24-1 to TRBJ2-5, with D possibly TRBD2 on 6 matching bases. The V gene's germline CDR1 is KGHDR and CDR2 SFDVKD. CDR3 length: 12 residues. The V end was cut by 11 bases, the J end by 2 bases, with 11 bases between. The CDR3 loop is CASGGNQETQYF. DNA of the CDR3: TGTGCCAGTGGGGGGAATCAAGAGACCCAGTACTTC.

The rearrangement joins TRBV18 to TRBJ1-5; the match to TRBD1 covers 7 bases. V was clipped by 3 bases and J by 4 bases; unmatched bases: 6. Germline V gene sequence: CDR1 KGHSH, CDR2 LQKENI. This CDR3 has 15 amino acids. The CDR3 sequence: CASSPGTAQNQPQHF. The CDR3 DNA follows: TGTGCCAGCTCACCCGGGACAGCACAGAATCAGCCCCAGCATTTT.

This clone was detected only once. The chain uses TRBV5-4 and TRBJ2-3; TRBD2 agrees at 7 bases. J was trimmed by 2 bases and V by 5 bases; bases with no gene match: 14. From germline, CDR1 is SGHNT and CDR2 YYREEE (reference sequence). CDR3 length: 17 residues. The CDR3 DNA follows: TGTGCCAGCAGTTCCTCTACCGGGACTACTTACACAGATACGCAGTATTTT. Encoded protein: CASSSSTGTTYTDTQYF.

This clone showed up just once. V usage is TRBV6-2 or TRBV6-3 and J usage is TRBJ1-6, with D unresolved. The germline V and J ends were trimmed by 2 bases and 10 bases, with 6 bases remaining between them. CDR1 is MNHEY and CDR2 is SVGEGT in the germline V gene. The CDR3 spans 12 residues. CDR3 nucleotide sequence: TGTGCCAGCAGTTACGTGTCGTCACCCCTCCACTTT. The encoded protein is CASSYVSSPLHF.

This clone was observed a single time. The chain combines TRBV6-1 with TRBJ2-2, with D unclear. V was clipped by 3 bases and J by 2 bases, with 13 bases between them. This CDR3 contains 16 residues. Germline V CDR1 and CDR2: MNHNS, SASEGT. The chain's CDR3 is CASSEGASINTGELFF. In DNA form, the CDR3 reads TGTGCCAGCAGTGAGGGCGCCTCAATTAACACCGGGGAGCTGTTTTTT.